Below are 21 T cell receptor beta chains sequenced from a single sample in a study of CD8 T cells in Susac syndrome. cDNA came from around 0.54 to 1 ug RNA primed by random hexamers. In TCRdb, the immunoSEQ multiplex PCR reads were re-called with MiXCR into one record per CDR3 protein. This table holds more than 150,000 distinct CDR3 sequences, around 93% found once. Input material: CD8+ T cells from PBMCs. The receptors come from a human donor with Susac syndrome.

This clonotype was found once. In DNA form, the CDR3 reads TGTGCCAGCAGCTCTGGGGAGTTCTACGAGCAGTACTTC. Protein sequence: CASSSGEFYEQYF. V gene TRBV7-9 combines with J gene TRBJ2-7, with D possibly TRBD2 on 5 matching bases. Trimming removed 4 bases at V and 3 bases at J, with 10 bases between. The CDR3 loop spans 13 amino acids. Looked up from germline, CDR1 is SEHNR and CDR2 is FQNEAQ (reference sequence).

This sequence joins TRBV28 and TRBJ1-3; a weak D match, TRBD1 (5 bases). V shed 7 bases and J shed 4 bases, with 14 bases lying between them. This CDR3 contains 14 residues. CDR1 and CDR2 from the germline V gene are MDHEN and SYDVKM. The CDR3 DNA sequence: TGTGCCAGCACCTACCAGGGAAACGGAAACACCATATATTTT. As protein: CASTYQGNGNTIYF.

V is TRBV12-3 or TRBV12-4 and J is TRBJ1-2; D gene uncertain. This CDR3 comprises 13 residues. Trimming pared 8 bases from V and 7 bases from J, leaving 17 bases between. Written as DNA, the CDR3 is TGTGCCAGCCGTGCGACCTGGGATAGTGGCTACACCTTC. Its protein is CASRATWDSGYTF.

The J gene is TRBJ2-1, the V gene TRBV11-2, with 9 bases that match TRBD1. The CDR3 covers 14 residues. The germline CDR1 and CDR2 sequences are SGHAT and FQNNGV. Trimming took 7 bases from V and 6 from J; bases not matched to a gene: 7. In nucleotides, the CDR3 is TGTGCCAGCATCGCCGGGACAGGGATCAATGAGCAGTTCTTC. It translates to CASIAGTGINEQFF.

The V gene is TRBV30, the J gene TRBJ1-1; 8 nucleotides line up with TRBD1. With V trimmed by 2 bases and J by 5 bases, 10 bases remained unmatched. The germline V gene encodes CDR1 GTSNPN and CDR2 SVGIG (reference sequence). The CDR3 is 15 residues long. The CDR3 coding sequence is TGTGCCTGGAGTCCTTACGGACAGGGACGGACTGAAGCTTTCTTT. It translates to CAWSPYGQGRTEAFF.

This chain joins TRBV12-3 or TRBV12-4 and TRBJ2-1; D perhaps matches TRBD1 (5 bases). Trimming took off 6 bases at V and 4 bases at J, with 16 bases between the two ends. This CDR3 is built from 15 residues. The CDR3 region is CASRGSATDYNEQFF. The CDR3 bases are TGTGCCAGCAGGGGATCGGCGACAGATTACAATGAGCAGTTCTTC.

V and J are TRBV6-2 or TRBV6-3 and TRBJ2-7, with a weak D call TRBD2 (6 bases). Germline values: CDR1 MNHEY, CDR2 SVGEGT. The CDR3 covers 14 residues. The V and J ends lost 4 bases and 4 bases respectively, with 14 bases between them. In DNA form, the CDR3 reads TGTGCCAGCAGTTGGGGAGGAGAGACGTACGAGCAGTACTTC. Translated, it gives CASSWGGETYEQYF.

V gene TRBV19 combines with J gene TRBJ2-2; D not resolved. The V end was cut by 5 bases, the J end by 7 bases, with 11 bases between. CDR3 length: 13 amino acids. The V gene's germline CDR1 is LNHDA and CDR2 SQIVND (reference sequence). CDR3 in DNA: TGTGCCAGTAGTCTAGTTTACGTCGGGGAGCTGTTTTTT. Translation: CASSLVYVGELFF.

V gene TRBV9 combines with J gene TRBJ2-1; D not resolved. V gave up 0 bases and J gave up 5 bases, with 12 bases separating them. The CDR3 has 15 amino acids. In germline, CDR1 is SGDLS, CDR2 YYNGEE. In DNA, the CDR3 is TGTGCCAGCAGCGTAGAGTCTCTCCCCCACAATGAGCAGTTCTTC. Its translation is CASSVESLPHNEQFF.

The J gene is TRBJ2-5, the V gene TRBV16; D gene uncertain. Trimming shortened V by 0 bases and J by 2 bases, and 7 bases separated the two germline ends. The CDR3 runs to 14 residues. Germline CDR1 KGHSY, CDR2 FQNENV. CDR3 in amino acids: CASSQSVSQETQYF. For the CDR3, the DNA is TGTGCCAGCAGCCAATCTGTTTCTCAAGAGACCCAGTACTTC.

The chain joins TRBV7-9 to TRBJ2-5; TRBD2 matches 12 bases. Losses at the gene ends were 5 bases for V and 2 bases for J; bases not matched to a gene: 15. This CDR3 is built from 19 residues. Germline loops: CDR1 SEHNR, CDR2 FQNEAQ (reference sequence). CDR3 coding DNA: TGTGCCAGCAGCCCAAGTTTGCGACTAGCGGGAGAGATTCAAGAGACCCAGTACTTC. Translation gives CASSPSLRLAGEIQETQYF.

This CDR3 is CASSVEDRFYEQYF. The DNA of the CDR3 is TGTGCCAGCAGCGTAGAGGACAGGTTCTACGAGCAGTACTTC. This chain connects TRBV9 to TRBJ2-7, with 7 bases matching TRBD1. In germline, CDR1 is SGDLS, CDR2 YYNGEE. V lost 0 bases, J lost 3 bases, and 3 bases stayed unmatched. The CDR3 has 14 amino acids.

This rearrangement joins TRBV5-6 to TRBJ2-7, with D possibly being TRBD2 (5 bases). The length of the CDR3 is 16 residues. Between the trimmed V and J ends, which lost 0 bases and 0 bases, there was a span of 13 bases. Germline assignment: CDR1 SGHDT and CDR2 YYEEEE. The CDR3 loop is CASSLVTGTLSYEQYF. The DNA of the CDR3 is TGTGCCAGCAGCTTGGTGACGGGAACCCTCTCCTACGAGCAGTACTTC.

The chain has TRBV5-6 and TRBJ1-1, with D possibly matching TRBD1 (5 bases). This CDR3 is 14 amino acids long. The germline V and J ends were trimmed by 4 bases and 4 bases, with 14 bases remaining between them. Looked up from germline, CDR1 is SGHDT and CDR2 is YYEEEE. This CDR3 is CASSQGGRSTEAFF. In DNA form, the CDR3 reads TGTGCCAGCAGCCAGGGAGGCAGATCCACTGAAGCTTTCTTT.

This clonotype was detected a few times. The chain combines TRBV5-6 with TRBJ2-7, with a possible D match to TRBD2 (6 bases). The length of the CDR3 is 13 residues. With 3 bases removed from V and 4 bases from J, the gap between germline ends came to 11 bases. From germline, CDR1 is SGHDT and CDR2 YYEEEE. CDR3 in amino acids: CASSSGVGYEQYF. DNA for the CDR3: TGTGCCAGCAGCTCGGGGGTCGGGTACGAGCAGTACTTC.

V gene TRBV20-1 combines with J gene TRBJ1-2; D is perhaps TRBD1 (6 bases). Germline CDR1 DFQATT, CDR2 SNEGSKA (reference sequence). Trimming left V 3 bases short and J 4 bases short, with 12 bases between. The length of the CDR3 is 13 residues. The CDR3 DNA sequence: TGCAGTGCTAGGCAGGGGTCTAGCTATGGCTACACCTTC. Translated, it gives CSARQGSSYGYTF.

The chain combines TRBV12-5 with TRBJ1-2, with 11 nucleotides matching TRBD1. V lost 5 bases to trimming and J lost 2 bases; unmatched junction nucleotides: 7. This CDR3 region has 16 residues. Looked up from germline, CDR1 is LGHNT and CDR2 is FRNRAP. CDR3 amino acids: CASGGGTGGMNYGYTF. In DNA, the CDR3 is TGTGCTAGTGGTGGCGGGACAGGGGGAATGAACTATGGCTACACCTTC. The full variable domain, its missing parts supplied by reference TRBV12-5 and TRBJ1-2, is DARVTQTPRHKVTEMGQEVTMRCQPILGHNTVFWYRQTMMQGLELLAYFRNRAPLDDSGMPKDRFSAEMPDATLATLKIQPSEPRDSAVYFCASGGGTGGMNYGYTFGSGTRLTVV.

This chain's CDR3 is CSAPPTGTDDWQYF. CDR3 DNA sequence: TGCAGTGCCCCCCCAACCGGGACCGACGATTGGCAGTACTTC. The rearrangement links TRBV20-1 to TRBJ2-7, with D perhaps TRBD1 or TRBD2 (5 bases each). Germline loops: CDR1 DFQATT, CDR2 SNEGSKA (reference sequence). Trimming cost V 6 bases and J 9 bases, with 24 bases left between them. The CDR3 spans 14 residues.

The V and J genes are TRBV11-2 and TRBJ2-1, with 8 bases aligning to TRBD1. V lost 5 bases to trimming and J lost 7 bases; unmatched junction nucleotides: 16. Looked up from germline, CDR1 is SGHAT and CDR2 is FQNNGV. The CDR3 has 17 residues. The CDR3 DNA is TGTGCCAGCAGCCAAATCGGACAGGGACCCGATACAAATGAGCAGTTCTTC. Translation: CASSQIGQGPDTNEQFF.

The V and J genes are TRBV18 and TRBJ1-2; D gene unclear. Trimming removed 6 bases from V and 3 bases from J, with 14 bases in between. This CDR3 comprises 14 residues. Germline V CDR1 and CDR2: KGHSH, LQKENI. For the CDR3, the DNA is TGTGCCAGCTCTCCCGACGCGGGCTACTATGGCTACACCTTC. Translated: CASSPDAGYYGYTF.

The J gene is TRBJ2-7, the V gene TRBV20-1; the D gene is possibly TRBD1 (5 bases). Germline V gene sequence: CDR1 DFQATT, CDR2 SNEGSKA (reference sequence). Trimming stripped 0 bases from V and 0 bases from J, with 9 bases between. CDR3 length equals 14 residues. CDR3 sequence (DNA): TGCAGTGCTAGAGACAGGGTTAGCTCCTACGAGCAGTACTTC. It is translated as CSARDRVSSYEQYF.